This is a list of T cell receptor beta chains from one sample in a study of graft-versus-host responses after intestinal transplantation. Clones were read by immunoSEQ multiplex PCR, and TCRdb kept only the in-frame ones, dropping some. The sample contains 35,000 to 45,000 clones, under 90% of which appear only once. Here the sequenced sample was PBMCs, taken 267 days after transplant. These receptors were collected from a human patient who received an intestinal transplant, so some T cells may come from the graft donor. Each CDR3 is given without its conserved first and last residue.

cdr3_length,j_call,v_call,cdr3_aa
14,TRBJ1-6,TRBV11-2,ASSLGWDRVNSPLH
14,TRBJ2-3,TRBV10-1,ASTNSAGESTDTQY
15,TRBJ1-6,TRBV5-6,ASSLTGGRRANSPLH
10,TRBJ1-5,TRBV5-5,ASSLGNQPQH
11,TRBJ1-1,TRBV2,ASSGQGNTEAF
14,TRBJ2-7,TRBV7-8,ASSLDGTVSSYEQY
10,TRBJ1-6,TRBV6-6,ASGQGSSPLH
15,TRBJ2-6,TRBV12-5,ASGLGRGGSGANVLT
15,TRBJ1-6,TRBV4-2,ASSQVGSRTVNSPLH
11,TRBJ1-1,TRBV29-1,SVESQSLTEAF
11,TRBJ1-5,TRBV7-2,ASSSNRDVPQH
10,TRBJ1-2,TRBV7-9,ASSYDRRGYT
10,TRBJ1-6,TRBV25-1,ASRAQGSPLH
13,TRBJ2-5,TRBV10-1,AALTGAHHQETQY
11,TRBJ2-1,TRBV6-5,ASSYLSSNERF
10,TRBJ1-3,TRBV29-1,SVKGPGNTIY
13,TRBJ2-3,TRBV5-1,ASSQSGPGADTQY
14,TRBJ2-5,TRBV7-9,ASSSLDLWSQETQY
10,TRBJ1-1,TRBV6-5,ASSAGLGGAF
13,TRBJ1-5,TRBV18,ASSPLGSGGKPQH
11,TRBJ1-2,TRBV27,ASSLSQGTPYT
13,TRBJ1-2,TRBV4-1,ASSQDRGYNYGYT
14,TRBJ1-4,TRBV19,ASSKRDRGSRRGLF
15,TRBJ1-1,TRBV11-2,ASSLVGRRGLGTEAF
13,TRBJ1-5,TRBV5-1,ASSLEGRAEQPQH
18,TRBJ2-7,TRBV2,ASSEYRGAVGVSKLCEQY
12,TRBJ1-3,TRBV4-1,ASSQVGQGDTIY
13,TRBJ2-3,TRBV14,ASSQRTSGTDTQY
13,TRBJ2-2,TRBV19,ASISGTANTGELF
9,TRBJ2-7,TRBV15,ATSRETEQY
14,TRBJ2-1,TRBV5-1,ASSPIRGSSYNEQF
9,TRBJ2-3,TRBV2,ASKVGRSPV
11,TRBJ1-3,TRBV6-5,ASRSHSGNTIY